The rows below give T cell receptor beta chains drawn from one sample of a study of regulatory T cells. TCRdb's copy holds only in-frame clones and misses some; the assay was immunoSEQ multiplex PCR. The repertoire holds about 35,000 clones, with over 75% as singletons. Sample: conventional CD4+ T cells sorted from blood. The receptor set was obtained from a person aged 18 to 30 with CD3G deficiency. Both conserved end residues are part of each CDR3. A D gene is named only where the DNA matches it firmly. The size of a clone is reported for some rows only, either as once, few or many, or as a class for expanded clones.

v_call	j_call	d_call	clone_size	cdr3_nt	cdr3_aa
TRBV5-1	TRBJ2-6	-	-	TGCGCCAGCAGCTGGGACGGCTCTGGGGCCAACGTCCTGACTTTC	CASSWDGSGANVLTF
TRBV6-1	TRBJ1-5	-	-	TGTGCCAGCAGTGGGGGAGGTTCCAGACAGCCCCAGCATTTT	CASSGGGSRQPQHF
TRBV11-2	TRBJ2-3	TRBD2	-	TGTGCCAGCAGCATTAGTCTTTCTAGCGGTAGCACAGATACGCAGTATTTT	CASSISLSSGSTDTQYF
TRBV7-8	TRBJ2-7	-	-	TGTGCCAGCAGCAGCGCAGGGGGGACAGAGCAGTACTTC	CASSSAGGTEQYF
TRBV21-1	TRBJ2-7	-	-	TGTGCCAGCAGCCACAACAGACCCCCAGGGAAGTTTAAGGGGGCGCCATACGAGCAGTACTTC	CASSHNRPPGKFKGAPYEQYF
TRBV30	TRBJ2-3	TRBD2	-	TGTGCCTGGAGTGCGGGACTAGCGGGAGCAGATACGCAGTATTTT	CAWSAGLAGADTQYF
TRBV13	TRBJ2-1	TRBD1	-	TGTGCCAGCAGCTTAACGGGACAGGGTTCCAATGAGCAGTTCTTC	CASSLTGQGSNEQFF
TRBV28	TRBJ2-1	-	-	TGTGCCAGCAGTGCACTTAACCCCGGCAGGGGTGCGTTCTTC	CASSALNPGRGAFF
TRBV30	TRBJ1-3	-	-	TGTGCCTGGAGTGGAGGGGGACCTGGAAACACCATATATTTT	CAWSGGGPGNTIYF
TRBV6-1	TRBJ2-6	TRBD1	-	TGTGCCAGCAGTGACATGACAGGGGCCGGGGCCAACGTCCTGACTTTC	CASSDMTGAGANVLTF
TRBV5-1	TRBJ2-1	-	-	TGCGCCAGCAGCTTGGACGGGGCCTTGTACAATGAGCAGTTCTTC	CASSLDGALYNEQFF
TRBV5-6	TRBJ1-6	-	-	TGTGCCAGCAGCTTAAGAGGGGATAATTCACCCCTCCACTTT	CASSLRGDNSPLHF
TRBV5-1	TRBJ2-1	-	-	TGCGCCAGCAGCCCTCAGGGGGGGGCTTCCTACAATGAGCAGTTCTTC	CASSPQGGASYNEQFF
TRBV4-1	TRBJ2-1	-	-	TGCGCCAGCAGCCAGCAAATAGCGCCCCCCCTGGATGAGCAGTTCTTC	CASSQQIAPPLDEQFF
TRBV28	TRBJ2-7	TRBD2	-	TGTGCCAGCAGTCCGGGACTAGGTGTAAGGGAGCAGTACTTC	CASSPGLGVREQYF
TRBV4-1	TRBJ2-1	-	-	TGCGCCAGCAGCCAAGATATGGCGGATGAGGGGGATGAGCAGTTCTTC	CASSQDMADEGDEQFF
TRBV5-1	TRBJ2-1	-	-	TGCGCCAGCAGGGAAGGTGTAGGGGGCAATGAGCAGTTCTTC	CASREGVGGNEQFF
TRBV5-1	TRBJ2-5	-	-	TGCGCCAGCAGCTCTGGAATGGGAGAGACCCAGTACTTC	CASSSGMGETQYF
TRBV7-8	TRBJ2-3	-	-	TGTGCCAGCAGCTCCCGGACTGTCGGAGGCACAGATACGCAGTATTTT	CASSSRTVGGTDTQYF
TRBV23-1	TRBJ1-1	-	-	TGCGCCAGCTCGCCTCTCAAGGGGGGCAGTGGAAAAACTGAAGCTTTCTTT	CASSPLKGGSGKTEAFF
TRBV7-9	TRBJ1-1	-	-	TGTGCCAGCAGCTTTGGGGGGGAGGGAGCTTTCTTT	CASSFGGEGAFF
TRBV20-1	TRBJ2-3	-	-	TGCAGTGCTAGATCCGGTGAGAGGCAGTATTTT	CSARSGERQYF
TRBV6-1	TRBJ2-2	-	-	TGTGCCAGCCTAGAGTGGAACACCGGGGAGCTGTTTTTT	CASLEWNTGELFF
TRBV28	TRBJ2-1	-	-	TGTGCCAGCAGTTTAGCCTTACCCAATGAGCAGTTCTTC	CASSLALPNEQFF
TRBV7-2	TRBJ2-7	-	-	TGTGCCAGCGCTACCGGGCCTTCCCGGGAGCAGTACTTC	CASATGPSREQYF
TRBV5-1	TRBJ2-5	-	-	TGCGCCAGCAGCCCGGGGACAGCCGGGGGAGAGACCCAGTACTTC	CASSPGTAGGETQYF
TRBV11-2	TRBJ2-7	TRBD1	few	TGTGCCAGCAGCTCTGGGACAGGGGGCTCCTACGAGCAGTACTTC	CASSSGTGGSYEQYF
TRBV6-1	TRBJ2-1	-	once	TGTGCCAGCAGTGTAACAGGTCCGCAGTTCTTC	CASSVTGPQFF
TRBV6-1	TRBJ1-2	TRBD1	-	TGTGCCAGCGGGGGACTGGGGACAGCTAACTATGGCTACACCTTC	CASGGLGTANYGYTF
TRBV5-1	TRBJ1-2	-	-	TGCGCCAGCAGCCGGGGAGGCAGGGAGAACTATGGCTACACCTTC	CASSRGGRENYGYTF
TRBV5-1	TRBJ2-3	TRBD2	-	TGCGCCAGCAGCTCAGGACTAGAAGCGCAGTATTTT	CASSSGLEAQYF
TRBV20-1	TRBJ2-5	-	-	TGCAGTGCCTGGAGGGAAGAGACCCAGTACTTC	CSAWREETQYF